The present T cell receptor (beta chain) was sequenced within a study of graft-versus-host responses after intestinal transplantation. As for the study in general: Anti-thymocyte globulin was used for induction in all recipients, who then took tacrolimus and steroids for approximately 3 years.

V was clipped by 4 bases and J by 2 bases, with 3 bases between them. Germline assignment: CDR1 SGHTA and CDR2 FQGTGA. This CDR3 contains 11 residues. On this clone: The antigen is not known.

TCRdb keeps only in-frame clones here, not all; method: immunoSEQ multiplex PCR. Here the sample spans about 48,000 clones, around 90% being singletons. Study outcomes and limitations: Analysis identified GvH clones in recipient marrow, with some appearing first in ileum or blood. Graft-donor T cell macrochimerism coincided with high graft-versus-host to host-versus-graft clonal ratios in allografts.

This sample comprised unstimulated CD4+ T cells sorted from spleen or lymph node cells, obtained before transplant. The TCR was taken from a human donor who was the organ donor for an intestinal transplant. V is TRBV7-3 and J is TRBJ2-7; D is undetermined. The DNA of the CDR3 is TGTGCCAGCAGCTCCGCCTACGAGCAGTACTTC. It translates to CASSSAYEQYF.